Below are 20 T cell receptor beta chains sequenced from a single sample in a study of blood T cell repertoires in COVID-19. Generated by immunoSEQ multiplex PCR, the TCRdb table keeps only in-frame clones and is missing some. Of under 200,000 clones listed, 75% to 85% were seen once; the top ten hold 1.5%. Material for sequencing was peripheral blood. These TCRs come from a human donor in a cohort sampled during active COVID-19.

The chain is built from TRBV6-6 and TRBJ2-7, with 12 bases fitting TRBD1. V dropped 5 bases and J dropped 3; count of bases not matched to a gene: 23. Germline lookup yields CDR1 MNHNY and CDR2 SVGAGI (reference sequence). The CDR3 spans 21 residues. This CDR3 is CASSPASGTGGAGERGYEQYF. Written as DNA, the CDR3 is TGTGCCAGCAGTCCCGCCTCCGGGACAGGGGGCGCGGGGGAGAGGGGCTACGAGCAGTACTTC.

The gene calls are TRBV2 and TRBJ1-4, with 7 positions matching TRBD1. V lost 7 bases to trimming and J lost 8 bases; unmatched junction nucleotides: 7. The CDR3 loop spans 13 amino acids. The germline V gene encodes CDR1 SNHLY and CDR2 FYNNEI. The CDR3 DNA is TGTGCCAGCAACCGGGACAGATCAGAAAAACTGTTTTTT. Encoded protein: CASNRDRSEKLFF.

Only one count was recorded for this clone. The CDR3 loop is CASSEVGQGSGNTIYF. For the CDR3, the DNA is TGTGCCAGCAGTGAAGTAGGACAGGGGTCTGGAAACACCATATATTTT. V gene TRBV6-1 combines with J gene TRBJ1-3; 9 bases match TRBD1. The CDR3 covers 16 residues. Germline V gene lookup returns CDR1 MNHNS and CDR2 SASEGT. V dropped 1 base and J dropped 1; count of bases not matched to a gene: 2.

The chain uses TRBV7-3 and TRBJ1-6; D is unresolved. Germline CDR1 reads SGHTA; CDR2 reads FQGTGA. CDR3 length: 14 residues. V was cut by 2 bases and J by 5 bases, with 7 bases left in between. The CDR3 region is CASSLSPNNSPLHF. CDR3 nucleotides: TGTGCCAGCAGCTTATCGCCTAATAATTCACCCCTCCACTTT. The full variable domain, in which reference TRBV7-3 and TRBJ1-6 provide the parts outside the CDR3, is GAGVSQTPSNKVTEKGKYVELRCDPISGHTALYWYRQSLGQGPEFLIYFQGTGAADDSGLPNDRFFAVRPEGSVSTLKIQRTERGDSAVYLCASSLSPNNSPLHFGNGTRLTVT.

The chain links TRBV7-2 to TRBJ2-7, with D possibly being TRBD1 (6 bases). The CDR3 is 17 residues long. V shed 3 bases and J shed 2 bases, with 20 bases lying between them. Germline V CDR1 and CDR2: SGHTA, FQGNSA. The CDR3 bases are TGTGCCAGCAGCTTGAGTAATTCGAGGACAGCGGCCTACGAGCAGTACTTC. Amino acid sequence: CASSLSNSRTAAYEQYF.

The chain carries TRBV5-1 and TRBJ2-6; the match to TRBD2 covers 8 bases. The CDR3 spans 16 residues. The V gene's germline CDR1 is SGHRS and CDR2 YFSETQ. The J segment lost 2 bases and the V segment lost 4 bases, leaving 5 bases of the junction unmatched. The DNA of the CDR3 is TGCGCCAGCAGCGTCACTAGCGGCGCTGGGGCCAACGTCCTGACTTTC. It is translated as CASSVTSGAGANVLTF. Combining the CDR3 with reference TRBV5-1 and TRBJ2-6 gives the whole variable domain KAGVTQTPRYLIKTRGQQVTLSCSPISGHRSVSWYQQTPGQGLQFLFEYFSETQRNKGNFPGRFSGRQFSNSRSEMNVSTLELGDSALYLCASSVTSGAGANVLTFGAGSRLTVL.

The rearrangement links TRBV21-1 to TRBJ2-7; the D call of TRBD1 is as the table states it, not checked on the DNA. TRBV21-1 is termed a pseudogene. This CDR3 has 12 residues. In DNA, the CDR3 is TGTGCCAGCAGCAGGGGGCAATACGAGCAGTACTTC. Its protein is CASSRGQYEQYF.

The chain combines TRBV6-5 with TRBJ1-4; tentative D call: TRBD1 (6 bases). The CDR3 consists of 15 residues. V gave up 3 bases and J gave up 7 bases, with 15 bases separating them. CDR1 is MNHEY, CDR2 SVGAGI, per germline. The CDR3 region is CASSYSRGGGEKLFF. CDR3 coding DNA: TGTGCCAGCAGTTATTCGAGGGGGGGCGGTGAAAAACTGTTTTTT.

The chain couples TRBV29-1 to TRBJ1-1, with 8 bases fitting TRBD1. The V gene end was trimmed by 6 bases and the J gene end by 7 bases; junction bases not matched to a gene: 1. This CDR3 has 10 residues. CDR1 and CDR2 (germline): SQVTM, ANQGSEA. CDR3 in DNA: TGCAGCGTGACAGGGGTTGAAGCTTTCTTT. Encoded protein: CSVTGVEAFF. The whole variable domain, remainder taken from reference TRBV29-1 and TRBJ1-1, is SAVISQKPSRDICQRGTSLTIQCQVDSQVTMMFWYRQQPGQSLTLIATANQGSEATYESGFVIDKFPISRPNLTFSTLTVSNMSPEDSSIYLCSVTGVEAFFGQGTRLTVV.

The CDR3 DNA follows: TGCGCCAGCAGCTTGGTGGCAGGGAGGGACGAGCAGTACTTC. It codes for CASSLVAGRDEQYF. The chain employs TRBV5-1 and TRBJ2-7; 7 bases match TRBD2. The V gene's germline CDR1 is SGHRS and CDR2 YFSETQ. The CDR3 loop spans 14 amino acids. Germline trimming cut 0 bases from V and 5 bases from J; bases unmatched to any gene: 5. The full variable domain, its missing parts supplied by reference TRBV5-1 and TRBJ2-7, is KAGVTQTPRYLIKTRGQQVTLSCSPISGHRSVSWYQQTPGQGLQFLFEYFSETQRNKGNFPGRFSGRQFSNSRSEMNVSTLELGDSALYLCASSLVAGRDEQYFGPGTRLTVT.

The chain has TRBV27 and TRBJ2-5; possibly TRBD1 for D (6 bases). CDR3 length: 14 residues. Trimming took 3 bases from V and 4 from J, leaving 12 bases between them. Per germline, CDR1 MNHEY and CDR2 SMNVEV (reference sequence). The CDR3 is CASSFGRGAETQYF. Here the CDR3 DNA reads TGTGCCAGCAGTTTTGGCAGGGGAGCAGAGACCCAGTACTTC.

Here the CDR3 DNA reads TGTGCCAGCAGCCAAGAGACTAGGACGACAGATACGCAGTATTTT. Encoded protein: CASSQETRTTDTQYF. This chain uses TRBV3-1 (or the pseudogene TRBV3-2) with TRBJ2-3, with D tentatively TRBD2 (6 bases). The CDR3 consists of 15 residues. CDR1 is LGHDT and CDR2 is YNNKEL in the germline V gene (reference sequence). Between the trimmed V and J ends, which lost 0 bases and 3 bases, there was a span of 10 bases.

The chain has TRBV15 and TRBJ2-7, with D perhaps matching TRBD1 (6 bases). The CDR3 covers 14 residues. V shed 4 bases and J shed 6 bases, with 16 bases lying between them. The germline gives CDR1 LNHNV, CDR2 YYDKDF (reference sequence). The CDR3 DNA follows: TGTGCCACCAGCATCAACAGGGATTTGGGCGAGCAGTACTTC. This codes for CATSINRDLGEQYF.

This clone was picked up a small number of times. The chain carries TRBV10-1 and TRBJ2-7, with 7 bases matching TRBD1. CDR3 length: 14 residues. The germline V gene encodes CDR1 WNHNN and CDR2 SYGVQD (reference sequence). With 5 bases clipped from V and 3 bases from J, the junction kept 7 bases outside the gene matches. The CDR3 DNA follows: TGCGCCAGCAGTAAAAGAGGGACAGACTACGAGCAGTACTTC. Amino acid sequence: CASSKRGTDYEQYF.

The chain recombines TRBV28 with TRBJ1-2; the D gene is possibly TRBD1 (6 bases). Germline CDR1 and CDR2: MDHEN and SYDVKM. The V end lost 7 bases, the J end lost 4 bases, and 16 bases lay between the germline ends. The length of the CDR3 is 14 residues. CDR3 bases: TGTGCCAGCACCACCGACCAGGGGTTCTATGGCTACACCTTC. Translated: CASTTDQGFYGYTF.

The chain uses TRBV28 and TRBJ1-4; no clear D gene. Germline V gives CDR1 MDHEN, CDR2 SYDVKM. Deletions cut 4 bases from V and 0 bases from J, with 9 bases between. This CDR3 has 15 residues. CDR3 sequence: CASSYPRTTNEKLFF. The DNA of the CDR3 is TGTGCCAGCAGTTATCCGAGGACAACTAATGAAAAACTGTTTTTT. The full variable domain, rest sourced from reference TRBV28 and TRBJ1-4, is DVKVTQSSRYLVKRTGEKVFLECVQDMDHENMFWYRQDPGLGLRLIYFSYDVKMKEKGDIPEGYSVSREKKERFSLILESASTNQTSMYLCASSYPRTTNEKLFFGSGTQLSVL.

This chain connects TRBV28 to TRBJ2-7, with D possibly TRBD1 on 6 matching bases. Trimming cost V 1 base and J 3 bases, with 7 bases left between them. This CDR3 comprises 13 residues. Germline V gives CDR1 MDHEN, CDR2 SYDVKM. The CDR3 bases are TGTGCCAGCAGTTTATTGGACAGCTACGAGCAGTACTTC. Protein: CASSLLDSYEQYF.

V gene TRBV19 combines with J gene TRBJ2-7, with TRBD2 matching 9 bases. In germline, CDR1 is LNHDA, CDR2 SQIVND (reference sequence). This CDR3 has 14 amino acids. V lost 3 bases to trimming and J lost 0 bases; unmatched junction nucleotides: 0. The CDR3 region has the DNA TGTGCCAGTAGTATGACTAGCGGCTCCTACGAGCAGTACTTC. This translates into CASSMTSGSYEQYF.

The chain carries TRBV19 and TRBJ2-5; 7 bases are a match to TRBD1. Germline V lookup: CDR1 LNHDA, CDR2 SQIVND (reference sequence). The length of the CDR3 is 13 residues. V gave up 10 bases and J gave up 2 bases; unmatched junction bases: 7. Written as DNA, the CDR3 is TGTGCCACCGGGACAGCTACTCAAGAGACCCAGTACTTC. Translation gives CATGTATQETQYF. The whole variable domain, remainder taken from reference TRBV19 and TRBJ2-5, is DGGITQSPKYLFRKEGQNVTLSCEQNLNHDAMYWYRQDPGQGLRLIYYSQIVNDFQKGDIAEGYSVSREKKESFPLTVTSAQKNPTAFYLCATGTATQETQYFGPGTRLLVL.

This sequence joins TRBV29-1 and TRBJ2-1, with 15 bases identical to TRBD2. CDR1 is SQVTM and CDR2 is ANQGSEA in the germline V gene. V lost 8 bases, J lost 6 bases, and 14 bases stayed unmatched. This CDR3 is built from 17 residues. CDR3 sequence (DNA): TGCAGCCAAGGGACTAGCGGGGGGCCCTCGGTGGTCAATGAGCAGTTCTTC. Translation gives CSQGTSGGPSVVNEQFF.